This passage covers 27 T cell receptor beta chains from one sample sequenced in a study of CD8+CD57+ T cells in acquired aplastic anemia. The TCR beta profiling, which covered VDJ combination and CDR3 sequence, was carried out using genomic DNA as the template. Each CDR3 protein is one row after TCRdb ran MiXCR on the reads. This table has approximately 150,000 distinct CDR3 sequences, roughly 43% appearing once. The authors sequenced patients whose flow cytometry had shown CD8+CD57+ cell expansion. Sample: sorted CD4+, CD8+, or CD8+CD57+ T cells (not recorded which) from PBMCs. These receptor sequences come from a human donor with aplastic anemia.

The chain has TRBV10-3 and TRBJ1-1; 7 positions match TRBD1. The germline CDR1 and CDR2 sequences are ENHRY and SYGVKD. The CDR3 extends over 13 amino acids. The trim removed 4 bases at V and 10 bases at J, leaving 9 bases unmatched. The CDR3 DNA is TGTGCCATCAGTGTAGACAGGGTTATCGGAGCTTTCTTT. Amino acid sequence: CAISVDRVIGAFF.

The rearrangement joins TRBV19 to TRBJ1-2; unclear D gene. CDR3 length: 12 amino acids. Germline CDR1 and CDR2: LNHDA and SQIVND (reference sequence). V was clipped by 6 bases and J by 3 bases, with 8 bases between them. The CDR3 region has the DNA TGTGCCAGTAGCTTCGCGTACTATGGCTACACCTTC. Translating it yields CASSFAYYGYTF.

This clonotype has a single count. A read error may be the cause here, since a much bigger clone is one base away. This chain connects TRBV6-5 to TRBJ2-7; the D gene could be TRBD1 or TRBD2 (5 bases each). Germline CDR1 MNHEY, CDR2 SVGAGI. V was clipped by 0 bases and J by 9 bases, with 21 bases between them. The CDR3 runs 16 residues. The CDR3 loop is CASSYSKGGEPQGQYF. The CDR3 DNA reads TGTGCCAGCAGTTACTCGAAAGGTGGGGAGCCCCAGGGGCAGTACTTC.

The chain joins TRBV7-8 to TRBJ2-5; maybe TRBD1 (6 bases). The CDR3 is 13 residues long. Trimming shortened V by 1 base and J by 5 bases, and 8 bases separated the two germline ends. From germline, CDR1 is SGHVS and CDR2 FQNEAQ. In DNA, the CDR3 is TGTGCCAGCAGCTTAGGCCAGGGGGAGACCCAGTACTTC. Protein product: CASSLGQGETQYF.

V usage is TRBV7-2 and J usage is TRBJ1-6; D uncertain. The V gene's germline CDR1 is SGHTA and CDR2 FQGNSA. This CDR3 has 11 residues. Trimming took off 5 bases at V and 10 bases at J, with 6 bases between the two ends. The CDR3 nucleotides are TGTGCCAGCAGCAAAGGGTCACCCCTCCACTTT. It codes for CASSKGSPLHF.

This chain joins TRBV19 and TRBJ2-7; tentatively, D is TRBD1 (6 bases). The CDR3 consists of 12 residues. Germline V gives CDR1 LNHDA, CDR2 SQIVND (reference sequence). Trimming took off 4 bases at V and 3 bases at J, with 7 bases between the two ends. The CDR3 nucleotides are TGTGCCAGTAGTAGGGACAACTACGAGCAGTACTTC. Translation gives CASSRDNYEQYF.

In regard to this clonotype: This may stem from a read error, because a much larger clone lies one nucleotide away. V and J are TRBV11-2 and TRBJ2-2; 8 positions agree with TRBD2. The germline V gene has CDR1 SGHAT and CDR2 FQNNGV. The CDR3 has 16 amino acids. The CDR3 here is CASSLRGGGPPGDLFF. Here the CDR3 DNA reads TGTGCCAGCAGCTTAAGGGGCGGGGGGCCCCCCGGGGATCTGTTTTTT. Full variable domain (rest looked up from reference TRBV11-2 and TRBJ2-2): EAGVAQSPRYKIIEKRQSVAFWCNPISGHATLYWYQQILGQGPKLLIQFQNNGVVDDSQLPKDRFSAERLKGVDSTLKIQPAKLEDSAVYLCASSLRGGGPPGDLFFGEGSRLTVL.

This clonotype occurred many times. This rearrangement joins TRBV12-3 or TRBV12-4 to TRBJ2-1; 10 bases are shared with TRBD2. V lost 7 bases, J lost 2 bases, and 5 bases stayed unmatched. This CDR3 region has 15 residues. The CDR3 is CASNPSGGPYNEQFF. The CDR3 coding sequence is TGTGCCAGCAACCCTAGCGGGGGACCCTACAATGAGCAGTTCTTC.

At least ten counts were recorded for this clonotype. The chain uses TRBV18 and TRBJ2-7; D is uncertain. In germline, CDR1 is KGHSH, CDR2 LQKENI. The length of the CDR3 is 13 residues. Deletions cut 6 bases from V and 0 bases from J, with 9 bases between. CDR3 region: CASSYSSSYEQYF. As DNA, the CDR3 is TGTGCCAGCTCGTACTCAAGCTCCTACGAGCAGTACTTC.

The table lists this clonotype with many counts. CDR3 sequence (DNA): TGCGCCAGCAGCTTGGACGGGGCCCGCTACAATGAGCAGTTCTTC. This translates into CASSLDGARYNEQFF. This chain joins TRBV5-1 and TRBJ2-1; tentatively, D is TRBD1 or TRBD2 (5 bases each). V was clipped by 0 bases and J by 3 bases, with 10 bases between them. This CDR3 has 15 amino acids. In germline, CDR1 is SGHRS, CDR2 YFSETQ.

The table lists this clonotype with a count of one. The rearrangement uses TRBV5-6 and TRBJ2-7, with D possibly being TRBD1 or TRBD2 (5 bases each). CDR3 length: 16 amino acids. The V gene's germline CDR1 is SGHDT and CDR2 YYEEEE. The V gene lost 1 base and the J gene lost 0 bases, with 14 bases spanning the gap. The CDR3, as DNA: TGTGCCAGCAGCTTGAGATCGGGGACCATCTCCTACGAGCAGTACTTC. This codes for CASSLRSGTISYEQYF.

The chain recombines TRBV5-1 with TRBJ2-2; the match to TRBD1 covers 7 bases. The CDR3 totals 18 residues. Germline V lookup: CDR1 SGHRS, CDR2 YFSETQ. The junction had 9 bases not matched to a gene; V was cut back by 1 base and J by 0 bases. The CDR3 sequence is CASSLTTGRFPNTGELFF. The CDR3 coding sequence is TGCGCCAGCAGCTTGACGACAGGGAGATTCCCGAACACCGGGGAGCTGTTTTTT.

This sequence joins TRBV19 and TRBJ1-1; no clear D gene. Germline CDR1 LNHDA, CDR2 SQIVND (reference sequence). V lost 3 bases, J lost 4 bases, and 9 bases lay in between. CDR3 size: 13 residues. This chain's CDR3 is CASSMGGITEAFF. For the CDR3, the DNA is TGTGCCAGTAGTATGGGTGGGATCACTGAAGCTTTCTTT.

A few counts support this clonotype. The V gene is TRBV7-2, the J gene TRBJ2-7; D call uncertain. The germline V gene encodes CDR1 SGHTA and CDR2 FQGNSA. The ends were cut back, 0 bases at V and 3 bases at J, with 6 bases in the middle. The CDR3 spans 13 residues. The CDR3 here is CASSLAPFYEQYF. As DNA, the CDR3 is TGTGCCAGCAGCTTAGCGCCCTTCTACGAGCAGTACTTC.

This rearrangement joins TRBV29-1 to TRBJ1-1, with D hard to call. V lost 4 bases, J lost 2 bases, and 11 bases lay in between. Germline values: CDR1 SQVTM, CDR2 ANQGSEA. The length of the CDR3 is 13 residues. The CDR3 reads CSVGRTRNTEAFF. CDR3 in DNA: TGCAGCGTTGGGAGAACCCGAAACACTGAAGCTTTCTTT.

The chain couples TRBV11-2 to TRBJ2-5; 8 nucleotides match TRBD2. CDR1 and CDR2 from the germline V gene are SGHAT and FQNNGV. CDR3 length equals 17 residues. J was trimmed by 4 bases and V by 6 bases; bases with no gene match: 16. In DNA, the CDR3 is TGTGCCAGCAGACTCGGACTAGCACCCTCCGGGGGAGAGACCCAGTACTTC. Protein product: CASRLGLAPSGGETQYF.

This clonotype appeared many times. The rearrangement links TRBV7-6 to TRBJ2-3; no clear D. The V gene lost 3 bases and the J gene lost 0 bases, with 7 bases spanning the gap. The germline V gene has CDR1 SGHVS and CDR2 FNYEAQ. There are 14 residues in the CDR3. DNA of the CDR3: TGTGCCAGCAGCTTTCGCCCCAGCACAGATACGCAGTATTTT. Its translation is CASSFRPSTDTQYF.

At least ten counts were recorded for this clonotype. The rearrangement joins TRBV7-9 to TRBJ1-1, with D unresolved. Looked up from germline, CDR1 is SEHNR and CDR2 is FQNEAQ (reference sequence). V dropped 3 bases and J dropped 3 bases, with 11 bases sitting between them. CDR3 size: 14 residues. The CDR3 sequence is CASSLGPPHTEAFF. CDR3 nucleotide sequence: TGTGCCAGCAGCTTGGGTCCCCCGCACACTGAAGCTTTCTTT.

The chain has TRBV7-8 and TRBJ2-7; D is perhaps TRBD2 (5 bases). The germline V gene encodes CDR1 SGHVS and CDR2 FQNEAQ. CDR3 size: 14 residues. V was clipped by 1 base and J by 3 bases, with 10 bases between them. CDR3 DNA: TGTGCCAGCAGCTTAGACGGGATCGGCTACGAGCAGTACTTC. This gives the protein CASSLDGIGYEQYF.

This clonotype was recorded many times. This chain connects TRBV11-1 to TRBJ1-1; D is unclear. CDR1 is SGHAT, CDR2 FQDESV, per germline (reference sequence). V was pared by 4 bases and J by 8 bases, with 14 bases between. This CDR3 contains 13 residues. The chain's CDR3 is CASSSRRGVEAFF. The CDR3 DNA follows: TGTGCCAGCAGCTCTAGGCGAGGTGTGGAAGCTTTCTTT.

The chain links TRBV5-6 to TRBJ2-1; 10 positions match TRBD2. Losses at the gene ends were 4 bases for V and 8 bases for J; bases not matched to a gene: 12. Germline V gene sequence: CDR1 SGHDT, CDR2 YYEEEE. CDR3 length equals 16 residues. The CDR3, as DNA: TGTGCCAGCAGCCAACGAAGCGGGGGGGCCTCTTATGAGCAGTTCTTC. Residues: CASSQRSGGASYEQFF.

For this clonotype: A junction boundary mismatches the germline segment, possibly from a read error. The gene calls are TRBV2 and TRBJ2-2; a weak D match, TRBD2 (5 bases). The CDR3 consists of 14 residues. The V gene's germline CDR1 is SNHLY and CDR2 FYNNEI. CDR3 protein: CASSQPVGPGELVF. The CDR3 nucleotides are TGTGCCAGCAGCCAACCCGTTGGGCCCGGGGAGCTGGTTTTT.

The chain is built from TRBV10-3 and TRBJ2-1; TRBD1 agrees at 11 bases. CDR3 length equals 16 residues. Unmatched junction bases numbered 12, after V lost 11 bases and J lost 3 bases. Germline V lookup: CDR1 ENHRY, CDR2 SYGVKD. In DNA form, the CDR3 reads TGTGCCTCCGGGACAGGGGGTCCCTTCCACTACAATGAGCAGTTCTTC. Its protein product is CASGTGGPFHYNEQFF.

This clonotype was observed at least ten times. This rearrangement joins TRBV7-9 to TRBJ1-4; D is unresolved. The germline V gene has CDR1 SEHNR and CDR2 FQNEAQ (reference sequence). The length of the CDR3 is 15 residues. Trimming stripped 5 bases from V and 5 bases from J, with 15 bases between. The DNA for the CDR3 is TGTGCCAGCAGCCTATCCAGAGGGAGGAATGAAAAACTGTTTTTT. Translating it yields CASSLSRGRNEKLFF.

CDR3 in amino acids: CASSLATHYEQYF. The CDR3 DNA sequence: TGTGCCAGCAGCTTAGCGACCCACTACGAGCAGTACTTC. This chain uses TRBV7-9 with TRBJ2-7; D unclear. V was pared by 0 bases and J by 3 bases, with 6 bases between. Germline CDR1 and CDR2: SEHNR and FQNEAQ (reference sequence). There are 13 residues in the CDR3.

This chain connects TRBV12-3 or TRBV12-4 to TRBJ2-2; 9 bases line up with TRBD2. Unmatched junction bases numbered 1, after V lost 4 bases and J lost 4 bases. This CDR3 region has 14 residues. The CDR3 loop is CASSSRGGTGELFF. The CDR3 region has the DNA TGTGCCAGCAGTTCGCGGGGGGGCACCGGGGAGCTGTTTTTT.

As for this clonotype: This clone may be a read error of a much larger clone one base away. The chain is built from TRBV5-4 and TRBJ1-2; TRBD1 is a possible D gene (6 bases). V shed 4 bases and J shed 10 bases, with 11 bases lying between them. Germline-derived CDR1 and CDR2 are SGHNT and YYREEE (reference sequence). This CDR3 is built from 11 residues. The CDR3 spells CASSQDRVYTF. The CDR3 region has the DNA TGTGCCAGCAGCCAGGACAGAGTCTACACCTTC.